These T cell receptor beta chains were read from a single sample in a study of blood T cell repertoires in COVID-19. The data were produced by immunoSEQ multiplex PCR, yet TCRdb's version contains in-frame clones alone and is incomplete. The sample comprises some 200,000 clones, about four fifths of which are singletons, and about 2.1% rests with the top ten. Specimen: peripheral blood. Receptors originate from a woman in her sixties or seventies with acute or convalescent COVID-19. The CDR3 runs from the conserved cysteine through the conserved F or W. Fields, in order: J gene, D gene, V gene, clone size, CDR3 DNA, CDR3 protein. A D gene is named only where the DNA matches it firmly. Clone sizes are given selectively: once, few, many, or a class where the clone is expanded.

TRBJ1-3	TRBD1	TRBV5-6	-	TGTGCCAGCAGCTACATGTTGGACAGGAGCTCTGGAAACACCATATATTTT	CASSYMLDRSSGNTIYF
TRBJ2-1	TRBD1	TRBV30	-	TGTGCCTGGAGCGTTCCATTGGCAAAACAGGGGGCAAGGGGTGAGCAGTTCTTC	CAWSVPLAKQGARGEQFF
TRBJ1-1	-	TRBV5-1	-	TGCGCCAGCAACGGGGACACTGAAGCTTTCTTT	CASNGDTEAFF
TRBJ2-5	TRBD2	TRBV2	-	TGTGCCAGCAGCTCGGGGGGGCAAGAGACCCAGTACTTC	CASSSGGQETQYF
TRBJ1-1	-	TRBV5-1	-	TGCGCCAGCAGCTTGGCCGGGGTCGTCACTGAAGCTTTCTTT	CASSLAGVVTEAFF
TRBJ1-4	TRBD1	TRBV30	-	TGTGCCTGGAGTGCTGACAGGGAAAATGAAAAACTGTTTTTT	CAWSADRENEKLFF
TRBJ2-3	TRBD2	TRBV7-2	-	TGTGCCAGCAGCTCCAGCGGGAATGGAGGGGATACGCAGTATTTT	CASSSSGNGGDTQYF
TRBJ2-1	-	TRBV7-2	-	TGTGCCAGCACCCGGGGAGGGGGTATTGGCAATGAGCAGTTCTTC	CASTRGGGIGNEQFF
TRBJ1-4	TRBD1	TRBV6-5	-	TGTGCCAGCAGTACCTCGGACAGGGGAGGCGAAAAACTGTTTTTT	CASSTSDRGGEKLFF
TRBJ2-1	TRBD2	TRBV6-5	-	TGTGCCAGCGGGGAGACTAGCGAGGCGCAGTTCTTC	CASGETSEAQFF
TRBJ1-1	-	TRBV7-2	-	TGTGCCAGCAGCTTAGGGGGGGGCACGCACACTGAAGCTTTCTTT	CASSLGGGTHTEAFF
TRBJ2-1	-	TRBV13	few	TGTGCCAGCAGTTCGACAGTTGATGAGCAGTTCTTC	CASSSTVDEQFF
TRBJ1-6	-	TRBV5-6	-	TGTGCCAGCAGCTTGGCAGGTCCCCATTCACCCCTCCACTTT	CASSLAGPHSPLHF
TRBJ2-3	-	TRBV7-2	-	TGTGCCAGCAGCCTGATAGCCCGGGGGAGAACAGATACGCAGTATTTT	CASSLIARGRTDTQYF
TRBJ2-7	-	TRBV7-2	-	TGTGCCAGCAGCCGCCAGGTGCTCGGCGAGCAGTACTTC	CASSRQVLGEQYF
TRBJ1-1	TRBD1	TRBV7-9	-	TGTGCCAGCAGTCAACGGGACAGGGTAACTGAAGCTTTCTTT	CASSQRDRVTEAFF
TRBJ2-7	-	TRBV9	-	TGTGCCAGCAGCGTAACAGGGTCTTCCTACGAGCAGTACTTC	CASSVTGSSYEQYF
TRBJ2-7	TRBD1	TRBV20-1	-	TGCAGTGCCAGACAGGGGAGCGAGCAGTACTTC	CSARQGSEQYF
TRBJ2-7	TRBD1	TRBV5-6	-	TGTGCCAGCAGCTTGTACAGGGGCCTTGCCGAGCAGTACTTC	CASSLYRGLAEQYF
TRBJ1-5	TRBD1	TRBV28	-	TGTGCCACCCTCCGACAGGGGAAACTTATGGGTAGCAATCAGCCCCAGCATTTT	CATLRQGKLMGSNQPQHF
TRBJ1-4	TRBD1	TRBV9	few	TGTGCCAGTTCACCACAGGGGACGACTAATGAAAAACTGTTTTTT	CASSPQGTTNEKLFF
TRBJ2-3	TRBD1	TRBV19	-	TGTGCCAGTAGTACGGGACAGGGGCTTGTGGATACGCAGTATTTT	CASSTGQGLVDTQYF
TRBJ2-1	-	TRBV2	-	TGTGCCAGCAGTGAATCCCAAGGAGTGAATGAGCAGTTCTTC	CASSESQGVNEQFF
TRBJ1-2	-	TRBV29-1	-	TGCAGCGTTGACAGGGGCTCTTGGGGCTACACCTTC	CSVDRGSWGYTF
TRBJ2-2	TRBD2	TRBV3-1/TRBV3-2	once	TGTGCCAGCAGCCTGCGGGGGGGCGACGGGGAGCTGTTTTTT	CASSLRGGDGELFF
TRBJ1-6	-	TRBV6-5	-	TGTGCCAGCAGGCAACAGGGTTTCCCTAATTCACCCCTCCACTTT	CASRQQGFPNSPLHF
TRBJ2-3	TRBD2	TRBV10-1	-	TGCGCCAGCAGTGAGTCGAAACTAGCGGGGGGACCCGTCTGCACAGATACGCAGTATTTT	CASSESKLAGGPVCTDTQYF
TRBJ1-2	-	TRBV7-9	-	TGTGCCAGCACCCCGATAGGGGGTAACTATGGCTACACCTTC	CASTPIGGNYGYTF
TRBJ1-2	TRBD1	TRBV13	-	TGTGCCAGCAGCTTGGATCAGGGGGATGGCTACACCTTC	CASSLDQGDGYTF
TRBJ2-5	TRBD2	TRBV4-2	few	TGTGCCAGCAGCCAAGAAGCCACTAGCGGGGGTACCCAGTACTTC	CASSQEATSGGTQYF
TRBJ1-1	-	TRBV5-1	-	TGCGCCAGCAGCTTCCGGGCAGGGGTGGCCACTGAAGCTTTCTTT	CASSFRAGVATEAFF
TRBJ2-7	TRBD2	TRBV7-6	-	TGTGCCAGCAGCTTAGCGACTAGCGGGGGGCTCGAGCAGTACTTC	CASSLATSGGLEQYF
TRBJ2-2	-	TRBV9	-	TGTGCCAGCAGCGTCTACACCGGGGAGCTGTTTTTT	CASSVYTGELFF
TRBJ1-3	-	TRBV30	once	TGTGCCTGGAGCAGACAGCGCTCTGGAAACACCATATATTTT	CAWSRQRSGNTIYF
TRBJ1-4	-	TRBV13	-	TGTGCCAGCAGCTTTTCGGGGAATGAAAAACTGTTTTTT	CASSFSGNEKLFF
TRBJ1-2	-	TRBV28	once	TGTGCCAGCACCGGACGCGTGGGTACAGGGCTCTATGGCTACACCTTC	CASTGRVGTGLYGYTF
TRBJ1-2	-	TRBV15	-	TGTGCCACCAGCAGAGCCCCAGGGGAGGGTGGCTACACCTTC	CATSRAPGEGGYTF
TRBJ1-1	-	TRBV2	-	TGTGCCAGCAGTGAAAGGGAGGACACTGAAGCTTTCTTT	CASSEREDTEAFF